The 28 T cell receptor beta chains below were found in one sample sequenced in a study of cytomegalovirus exposure and HLA in healthy donors. This PCR relied on a set of 60 Vbeta primers and 13 Jbeta primers. Repertoires were generated with immunoSEQ multiplex PCR, while TCRdb's copy carries only in-frame clones and drops some. Of about 140,000 clones in the sample, around 72% are singletons; the top ten hold approximately 2%. The sample taken for sequencing was PBMCs. These receptor sequences come from a middle-aged man in good health and CMV-seronegative.

The chain couples TRBV15 to TRBJ2-5; D may be TRBD1 (6 bases). Trimming took off 2 bases at V and 1 base at J, with 11 bases between the two ends. CDR1 is LNHNV, CDR2 YYDKDF, per germline (reference sequence). The CDR3 has 15 residues. In DNA form, the CDR3 reads TGTGCCACCAGCAGAAATACAGGGCCCCAAGAGACCCAGTACTTC. Protein product: CATSRNTGPQETQYF.

This rearrangement joins TRBV28 to TRBJ2-5; D perhaps matches TRBD1 (6 bases). The CDR3 has 12 residues. The V and J ends lost 7 bases and 5 bases respectively, with 11 bases between them. The germline V gene has CDR1 MDHEN and CDR2 SYDVKM. The CDR3 bases are TGTGCCAGCATGTCACAGGGTGAGACCCAGTACTTC. It is translated as CASMSQGETQYF.

The rearrangement links TRBV30 to TRBJ2-3; D gene unclear. The V end was cut by 2 bases, the J end by 0 bases, with 9 bases between. This CDR3 is 14 amino acids long. The germline CDR1 and CDR2 sequences are GTSNPN and SVGIG (reference sequence). The CDR3, as DNA: TGTGCCTGGAGTCTGGGCACCAGCACAGATACGCAGTATTTT. It specifies CAWSLGTSTDTQYF.

The sample holds one count of this clone. The V and J genes are TRBV7-2 and TRBJ2-5; the match to TRBD2 covers 8 bases. Per germline, CDR1 SGHTA and CDR2 FQGNSA. This CDR3 contains 16 residues. The V and J ends lost 2 bases and 4 bases, in that order; junction bases with no gene match: 9. The CDR3 sequence: CASSLSGGLAGETQYF. In DNA form, the CDR3 reads TGTGCCAGCAGCTTATCGGGGGGGTTAGCGGGAGAGACCCAGTACTTC.

The table lists this clone with a few counts. The rearrangement uses TRBV7-6 and TRBJ1-4; TRBD1 agrees at 8 bases. With 3 bases clipped from V and 7 bases from J, the junction kept 7 bases outside the gene matches. The length of the CDR3 is 15 residues. Looked up from germline, CDR1 is SGHVS and CDR2 is FNYEAQ. The CDR3 DNA is TGTGCCAGCAGCTTGCAGGGGGCGCGGGTTGAAAAACTGTTTTTT. Its protein is CASSLQGARVEKLFF.

The rearrangement links TRBV29-1 to TRBJ2-3; D gene unclear. The CDR3 length is 10 residues. From germline, CDR1 is SQVTM and CDR2 ANQGSEA. Trimming removed 5 bases at V and 5 bases at J, with 5 bases between. This CDR3 is CSVPLDTQYF. The CDR3, as DNA: TGCAGCGTTCCTTTAGATACGCAGTATTTT.

The chain recombines TRBV6-6 with TRBJ1-1; D gene ambiguous. The CDR3 loop spans 13 amino acids. V was cut by 5 bases and J by 0 bases, with 7 bases left in between. Germline CDR1 is MNHNY and CDR2 is SVGAGI (reference sequence). Here the CDR3 DNA reads TGTGCCAGCAGTGTGGAGATGAACACTGAAGCTTTCTTT. Its protein is CASSVEMNTEAFF.

This clone was counted between two and nine times. V gene TRBV28 combines with J gene TRBJ2-7; D unclear. The length of the CDR3 is 12 residues. CDR1 and CDR2 from the germline V gene are MDHEN and SYDVKM. V lost 6 bases, J lost 4 bases, and 10 bases lay in between. CDR3 in DNA: TGTGCCAGCAGCTCGGCTAGGTACGAGCAGTACTTC. Residues: CASSSARYEQYF.

This clone occurred once. The chain has TRBV30 and TRBJ1-5; the D gene is possibly TRBD1 (5 bases). Trimming took off 7 bases at V and 7 bases at J, with 14 bases between the two ends. Germline assignment: CDR1 GTSNPN and CDR2 SVGIG (reference sequence). The CDR3 extends over 12 amino acids. The chain's CDR3 is CAFERGGQPQHF. The CDR3 bases are TGTGCCTTCGAGCGGGGGGGGCAGCCCCAGCATTTT.

With respect to this clone: The DNA is omitted, as the CDR3 cannot be located on it reliably, and the CDR3 follows TCRdb's listing. The gene calls are TRBV9 and TRBJ1-5; the table's D call TRBD1 went unverified against the DNA. The germline V gene has CDR1 SGDLS and CDR2 YYNGEE. 14 amino acids form the CDR3, both terminal residues included. CDR3 protein: CASSVGTGSQPQNF.

The chain links TRBV7-2 to TRBJ2-2, with TRBD2 matching 8 bases. With V trimmed by 5 bases and J by 6 bases, 11 bases remained unmatched. CDR1 and CDR2 from the germline V gene are SGHTA and FQGNSA. The CDR3 covers 16 residues. CDR3 coding DNA: TGTGCCAGCAGCCAGGGACTAGTCATCTCCTCCGGGGAGCTGTTTTTT. Protein product: CASSQGLVISSGELFF.

This rearrangement joins TRBV5-1 to TRBJ2-2; 8 nucleotides match TRBD1. The CDR3 extends over 16 amino acids. The J segment lost 1 base and the V segment lost 3 bases, leaving 5 bases of the junction unmatched. Per the germline V gene, CDR1 is SGHRS and CDR2 is YFSETQ. The CDR3 protein is CASSSDRGLNTGELFF. The CDR3 DNA is TGCGCCAGCAGCTCCGACAGGGGCTTGAACACCGGGGAGCTGTTTTTT.

This chain links TRBV6-1 with TRBJ1-4; possible D gene TRBD1, 6 bases. The CDR3 is 15 amino acids. Germline CDR1 reads MNHNS; CDR2 reads SASEGT. V was pared by 8 bases and J by 0 bases, with 13 bases between. The CDR3 is CASEGGPATNEKLFF. CDR3 nucleotide sequence: TGTGCCAGCGAAGGGGGACCCGCAACTAATGAAAAACTGTTTTTT.

V and J are TRBV19 and TRBJ2-5; D is perhaps TRBD1 (6 bases). The CDR3 length is 14 residues. Germline V gene sequence: CDR1 LNHDA, CDR2 SQIVND (reference sequence). V gave up 4 bases and J gave up 2 bases, with 11 bases separating them. As DNA, the CDR3 is TGTGCCAGTAGTAACCGGGACATACAAGAGACCCAGTACTTC. The encoded protein is CASSNRDIQETQYF. Filled out from reference TRBV19 and TRBJ2-5, the complete variable domain reads DGGITQSPKYLFRKEGQNVTLSCEQNLNHDAMYWYRQDPGQGLRLIYYSQIVNDFQKGDIAEGYSVSREKKESFPLTVTSAQKNPTAFYLCASSNRDIQETQYFGPGTRLLVL.

The CDR3 loop reads CASSPPLLAGGSEQFF. Written as DNA, the CDR3 is TGTGCCAGCTCACCACCGTTACTAGCGGGAGGAAGTGAGCAGTTCTTC. This rearrangement joins TRBV18 to TRBJ2-1; 12 nucleotides line up with TRBD2. The junction had 6 bases not matched to a gene; V was cut back by 0 bases and J by 9 bases. The CDR3 contains 16 residues. Germline CDR1 reads KGHSH; CDR2 reads LQKENI.

The chain recombines TRBV7-6 with TRBJ2-5, with D tentatively TRBD2 (5 bases). Germline lookup yields CDR1 SGHVS and CDR2 FNYEAQ. V was pared by 1 base and J by 2 bases, with 20 bases between. The CDR3 has 18 residues. DNA for the CDR3: TGTGCCAGCAGCTTAGAGGACTCCGCACCAACGCAACAAGAGACCCAGTACTTC. It codes for CASSLEDSAPTQQETQYF.

V is TRBV28 and J is TRBJ1-2; 9 bases are shared with TRBD1. Germline CDR1 and CDR2: MDHEN and SYDVKM. J gave up 7 bases and V 6 bases, and 9 bases lay outside the gene matches. The CDR3 has 14 residues. This chain's CDR3 is CASRRTGVMGGYTF. CDR3 coding DNA: TGTGCCAGCAGGAGGACAGGGGTTATGGGTGGCTACACCTTC.

The chain links TRBV29-1 to TRBJ1-2; possibly TRBD1 for D (5 bases). V dropped 4 bases and J dropped 8 bases, with 14 bases sitting between them. Germline CDR1 SQVTM, CDR2 ANQGSEA. This CDR3 has 12 residues. CDR3 loop: CSVGARGGGYTF. As DNA, the CDR3 is TGCAGCGTTGGGGCCCGGGGGGGAGGCTACACCTTC.

The chain combines TRBV4-2 with TRBJ1-6; D call uncertain. Germline V lookup: CDR1 LGHNA, CDR2 YNFKEQ. The ends were cut back, 1 base at V and 7 bases at J, with 11 bases in the middle. The CDR3 runs 15 residues. DNA of the CDR3: TGTGCCAGCAGCCAAGGAGGCACGGTCAATTCACCCCTCCACTTT. Translated: CASSQGGTVNSPLHF.

The rearrangement uses TRBV5-4 and TRBJ1-1, with 8 bases aligning to TRBD1. This CDR3 is 16 amino acids long. Per germline, CDR1 SGHNT and CDR2 YYREEE (reference sequence). V shed 4 bases and J 0 bases; nucleotides not matched to a gene: 8. In DNA, the CDR3 is TGTGCCAGCAGCACATACAGGGGGTTCATGAACACTGAAGCTTTCTTT. This translates into CASSTYRGFMNTEAFF. The whole variable domain, filled in from reference TRBV5-4 and TRBJ1-1, reads ETGVTQSPTHLIKTRGQQVTLRCSSQSGHNTVSWYQQALGQGPQFIFQYYREEENGRGNFPPRFSGLQFPNYSSELNVNALELDDSALYLCASSTYRGFMNTEAFFGQGTRLTVV.

The table lists this clone with a few counts. The chain links TRBV27 to TRBJ2-3; 13 bases are shared with TRBD2. With V trimmed by 5 bases and J by 10 bases, 12 bases remained unmatched. The CDR3 loop spans 16 amino acids. Germline V gene lookup returns CDR1 MNHEY and CDR2 SMNVEV (reference sequence). DNA for the CDR3: TGTGCCAGCAGTCCAATCGGGACTAGCGGGGAGGTCCCGCAGTATTTT. Encoded protein: CASSPIGTSGEVPQYF.

About this clone itself: Its ends do not fully match the called genes, so a read error is possible. This chain uses TRBV7-8 with TRBJ1-4; D call uncertain. Germline CDR1 SGHVS, CDR2 FQNEAQ. This CDR3 spans 15 amino acids. This chain's CDR3 is CASSSRVVTNKKLFF. DNA for the CDR3: TGTGCCAGCAGCTCCCGGGTGGTGACTAATAAAAAACTGTTTTTT. Looking up the rest from reference TRBV7-8 and TRBJ1-4 gives the full variable domain: GAGVSQSPRYKVAKRGQDVALRCDPISGHVSLFWYQQALGQGPEFLTYFQNEAQLDKSGLPSDRFFAERPEGSVSTLKIQRTQQEDSAVYLCASSSRVVTNKKLFFGSGTQLSVL.

This clone was counted a single time. The chain joins TRBV13 to TRBJ2-7; possibly TRBD1 for D (6 bases). The CDR3 consists of 15 residues. V lost 8 bases to trimming and J lost 3 bases, with 20 bases between them. CDR1 is PRHDT and CDR2 is FYEKMQ in the germline V gene (reference sequence). In DNA form, the CDR3 reads TGTGCCAGCGCTCCCAGGGGATCCAGAGTCTACGAGCAGTACTTC. Amino acids: CASAPRGSRVYEQYF. Looking up the rest from reference TRBV13 and TRBJ2-7 gives the full variable domain: AAGVIQSPRHLIKEKRETATLKCYPIPRHDTVYWYQQGPGQDPQFLISFYEKMQSDKGSIPDRFSAQQFSDYHSELNMSSLELGDSALYFCASAPRGSRVYEQYFGPGTRLTVT.

This clone has just one count. This CDR3 reads CASSSPSGGAFGEQFF. The CDR3 DNA sequence: TGTGCCAGCAGCTCCCCGAGCGGGGGGGCATTTGGTGAGCAGTTCTTC. The rearrangement uses TRBV7-8 and TRBJ2-1; 10 bases are a match to TRBD2. The V gene's germline CDR1 is SGHVS and CDR2 FQNEAQ. The junction had 12 bases not matched to a gene; V was cut back by 4 bases and J by 9 bases. The CDR3 loop spans 16 amino acids.

V is TRBV5-6 and J is TRBJ2-2, with D uncertain. CDR1 is SGHDT, CDR2 YYEEEE, per germline. Trimming took off 4 bases at V and 7 bases at J, with 14 bases between the two ends. The CDR3 is 14 amino acids. DNA for the CDR3: TGTGCCAGCAGCCTCCTAGTGGAGCACGGGGAGCTGTTTTTT. Translated, it gives CASSLLVEHGELFF. Looking up the rest from reference TRBV5-6 and TRBJ2-2 gives the full variable domain: DAGVTQSPTHLIKTRGQQVTLRCSPKSGHDTVSWYQQALGQGPQFIFQYYEEEERQRGNFPDRFSGHQFPNYSSELNVNALLLGDSALYLCASSLLVEHGELFFGEGSRLTVL.

The chain carries TRBV28 and TRBJ2-7; D remains ambiguous. This CDR3 contains 12 residues. Looked up from germline, CDR1 is MDHEN and CDR2 is SYDVKM. Trimming took 5 bases from V and 2 from J, leaving 7 bases between them. CDR3 residues: CASSTEPYEQYF. The CDR3, as DNA: TGTGCCAGCAGTACCGAGCCCTACGAGCAGTACTTC.

This clone was seen a handful of times. The V gene is TRBV30, the J gene TRBJ1-1; D gene uncertain. The CDR3 is made up of 15 amino acids. Trimming removed 0 bases from V and 4 bases from J, with 15 bases in between. Germline V gene data show CDR1 as GTSNPN and CDR2 as SVGIG (reference sequence). The CDR3 DNA reads TGTGCCTGGAGTGTATTAGGAGGACTGGGCACTGAAGCTTTCTTT. Its translation: CAWSVLGGLGTEAFF.

V usage is TRBV7-2 and J usage is TRBJ1-4; unclear D gene. Trimming cost V 5 bases and J 0 bases, with 10 bases left between them. Looked up from germline, CDR1 is SGHTA and CDR2 is FQGNSA. This CDR3 contains 15 residues. The CDR3 here is CASSPRRATNEKLFF. The CDR3 DNA sequence: TGTGCCAGCAGCCCACGAAGAGCAACTAATGAAAAACTGTTTTTT.